The sequence of this TCR beta chain was determined in a study of blood T cell repertoires in COVID-19. Across the study: T cells, B-cell-depleted T cells, or PBMCs supplied cDNA or gDNA.

TCRdb's table, derived via immunoSEQ multiplex PCR, lists solely in-frame clones and lacks some. The table includes 200,000 to 250,000 clones, about four fifths detected once. V was trimmed by 4 bases and J by 7 bases, leaving 14 bases between them. The CDR3 covers 14 residues. Germline assignment: CDR1 LNHDA and CDR2 SQIVND (reference sequence). This TCR derives from a woman between 45 and 65 years old with active or convalescent COVID-19. The rearrangement joins TRBV19 to TRBJ2-1, with D unclear. Sequencing was done on a sample of peripheral blood. The CDR3 here is CASSNRASRNEQFF. DNA for the CDR3: TGTGCCAGTAGTAATAGAGCGAGTAGGAATGAGCAGTTCTTC.